The next 9 T cell receptor beta chains were all read from a single sample in a study of blood T cell repertoires in COVID-19. Here immunoSEQ multiplex PCR was the method, and the copy in TCRdb shows in-frame clones only, minus some. The data hold 63,000 or so clones, with roughly 91% observed a single time. The sample was peripheral blood. The receptors originated from a human donor in a cohort sampled during active COVID-19.

The genes are TRBV19 and TRBJ2-3; 13 bases align to TRBD2. Germline CDR1 and CDR2: LNHDA and SQIVND (reference sequence). The CDR3 is 17 residues long. Trimming took 5 bases from V and 2 from J; bases not matched to a gene: 7. The CDR3 region is CASSPRGLAGNTDTQYF. DNA of the CDR3: TGTGCCAGTAGTCCCCGGGGACTAGCGGGAAACACAGATACGCAGTATTTT.

This chain links TRBV28 with TRBJ1-6, with 8 bases fitting TRBD1. Per the germline V gene, CDR1 is MDHEN and CDR2 is SYDVKM. The trim removed 7 bases at V and 8 bases at J, leaving 4 bases unmatched. The CDR3 length is 13 residues. The CDR3 spells CASNLQGDSPLHF. The CDR3 nucleotides are TGTGCCAGCAACCTACAGGGGGATTCACCCCTCCACTTT.

As concerns this clone: The junction does not match germline at one end; this may be a read error. The same CDR3 can be traced to other DNA sequences in this sample. The chain has TRBV24-1 and TRBJ2-1, with 12 positions matching TRBD2. The CDR3 totals 17 residues. Per the germline V gene, CDR1 is KGHDR and CDR2 is SFDVKD. The CDR3, as DNA: TGCGCCACCAGTGCTCCGACTAGCGGGAGAACCTACAATGAGCAGTTCTTC. It yields the protein CATSAPTSGRTYNEQFF.

This chain links TRBV19 with TRBJ2-5; D is ambiguous. V was clipped by 3 bases and J by 1 base, with 6 bases between them. Germline V gene data show CDR1 as LNHDA and CDR2 as SQIVND (reference sequence). This CDR3 contains 13 residues. The DNA for the CDR3 is TGTGCCAGTAGTATCGCACTCCAAGAGACCCAGTACTTC. This encodes CASSIALQETQYF. The whole variable domain, filled in from reference TRBV19 and TRBJ2-5, reads DGGITQSPKYLFRKEGQNVTLSCEQNLNHDAMYWYRQDPGQGLRLIYYSQIVNDFQKGDIAEGYSVSREKKESFPLTVTSAQKNPTAFYLCASSIALQETQYFGPGTRLLVL.

J is TRBJ1-2 and V is TRBV6-5; 8 bases align to TRBD1. Germline CDR1 is MNHEY and CDR2 is SVGAGI. This CDR3 contains 13 residues. Trimming took 6 bases from V and 3 from J; bases not matched to a gene: 3. The CDR3 DNA follows: TGTGCCAGCAGCCCACAGGGGGACTATGGCTACACCTTC. This sequence encodes CASSPQGDYGYTF.

This chain joins TRBV6-6 and TRBJ1-5; possible D gene TRBD1, 6 bases. Germline values: CDR1 MNHNY, CDR2 SVGAGI (reference sequence). V lost 1 base and J lost 3, with 10 bases in between. There are 15 residues in the CDR3. The CDR3 coding sequence is TGTGCCAGCAGTTACTTCAGGGACACCAATCAGCCCCAGCATTTT. This encodes CASSYFRDTNQPQHF.

The chain couples TRBV28 to TRBJ1-2, with 8 nucleotides matching TRBD1. The J segment lost 0 bases and the V segment lost 4 bases, leaving 7 bases of the junction unmatched. This CDR3 region has 16 residues. CDR1 is MDHEN and CDR2 is SYDVKM in the germline V gene. CDR3 nucleotides: TGTGCCAGCAGTTCCTCGACAGGGGCAACTAACTATGGCTACACCTTC. It specifies CASSSSTGATNYGYTF.

V usage is TRBV28 and J usage is TRBJ2-7; 8 bases line up with TRBD1. The CDR3 is 14 residues long. The J segment lost 7 bases and the V segment lost 3 bases, leaving 8 bases of the junction unmatched. From germline, CDR1 is MDHEN and CDR2 SYDVKM. As DNA, the CDR3 is TGTGCCAGCAGTTTGGGCAGGGGGCGGCGAGAGCAGTACTTC. This gives the protein CASSLGRGRREQYF.

This clone has only one observation. This chain joins TRBV6-5 and TRBJ2-1, with TRBD2 matching over 8 bases. CDR3 length: 13 amino acids. Germline lookup yields CDR1 MNHEY and CDR2 SVGAGI. Trimming at V came to 7 bases and at J to 8 bases, leaving 7 bases not matched to a gene. CDR3 amino acids: CASKPSGFHEQFF. In DNA form, the CDR3 reads TGTGCCAGCAAACCTAGCGGGTTCCATGAGCAGTTCTTC.